The 20 T cell receptor beta chains below come from one sample, sequenced in a study of shared clonotypes between healthy human individuals. The table came from immunoSEQ multiplex PCR; TCRdb's copy has only in-frame clones and leaves some out. The data show around 1.6 million clones, approximately 98% seen once. Sequencing was carried out using naive CD4+ T cells sorted from blood. As to subset: CD45RA+ positively selected. The source is a man aged 25-45 years in good health.

The chain joins TRBV18 to TRBJ1-1, with TRBD1 matching 8 bases. V shed 6 bases, J shed 1 base, and the junction held 4 bases outside the gene matches. This CDR3 is built from 14 residues. The germline V gene encodes CDR1 KGHSH and CDR2 LQKENI. The CDR3 sequence is CASSRTGRNTEAFF. DNA for the CDR3: TGTGCCAGCTCTCGGACAGGGAGGAACACTGAAGCTTTCTTT.

This clone occurred once. The chain employs TRBV18 and TRBJ1-2; maybe TRBD1 (5 bases). Germline-derived CDR1 and CDR2 are KGHSH and LQKENI. This CDR3 is 15 amino acids long. Trimming pared 1 base from V and 6 bases from J, leaving 15 bases between. The CDR3: CASSPRAGSRDGYTF. CDR3 sequence (DNA): TGTGCCAGCTCACCACGGGCAGGGTCTCGAGATGGCTACACCTTC. Full variable domain (outside the CDR3, taken from reference TRBV18 and TRBJ1-2): NAGVMQNPRHLVRRRGQEARLRCSPMKGHSHVYWYRQLPEEGLKFMVYLQKENIIDESGMPKERFSAEFPKEGPSILRIQQVVRGDSAAYFCASSPRAGSRDGYTFGSGTRLTVV.

The V gene is TRBV2, the J gene TRBJ2-5; D ambiguous. The CDR3 has 14 residues. The germline CDR1 and CDR2 sequences are SNHLY and FYNNEI. The ends were cut back, 2 bases at V and 6 bases at J, with 13 bases in the middle. CDR3 sequence reads: CASSEMGRVKTQYF. CDR3 bases: TGTGCCAGCAGTGAAATGGGTCGGGTAAAGACCCAGTACTTC.

The V gene is TRBV19, the J gene TRBJ2-7, with 11 positions matching TRBD1. The V and J ends lost 5 bases and 1 base, in that order; junction bases with no gene match: 10. This CDR3 contains 17 residues. Germline V gives CDR1 LNHDA, CDR2 SQIVND (reference sequence). DNA for the CDR3: TGTGCCAGTAGTCCACCACACCGGGACAGGGGGTCCTACGAGCAGTACTTC. Translation gives CASSPPHRDRGSYEQYF. The whole variable domain, remainder taken from reference TRBV19 and TRBJ2-7, is DGGITQSPKYLFRKEGQNVTLSCEQNLNHDAMYWYRQDPGQGLRLIYYSQIVNDFQKGDIAEGYSVSREKKESFPLTVTSAQKNPTAFYLCASSPPHRDRGSYEQYFGPGTRLTVT.

The chain carries TRBV11-1 and TRBJ2-6, with no clear D. Germline-derived CDR1 and CDR2 are SGHAT and FQDESV (reference sequence). Trimming took 1 base from V and 0 from J, leaving 16 bases between them. There are 19 residues in the CDR3. The CDR3 DNA is TGTGCCAGCAGCTTAGATGTCTTAGACCGATCCTCTGGGGCCAACGTCCTGACTTTC. Amino acids: CASSLDVLDRSSGANVLTF.

A note on this clone: The sample holds other DNA sequences that translate to the same CDR3. The rearrangement uses TRBV19 and TRBJ1-1; D is undetermined. The germline V gene has CDR1 LNHDA and CDR2 SQIVND (reference sequence). The CDR3 contains 13 residues. V was cut by 1 base and J by 1 base, with 4 bases left in between. The CDR3 here is CASSIGRNTEAFF. The CDR3 DNA sequence: TGTGCCAGTAGTATAGGGAGGAACACTGAAGCTTTCTTT.

The chain joins TRBV11-3 to TRBJ2-1, with D tentatively TRBD2 (5 bases). V lost 1 base and J lost 5, with 18 bases in between. The CDR3 loop spans 17 amino acids. Germline V gene sequence: CDR1 SGHNT, CDR2 YENEEA. Here the CDR3 reads CASSLVPTSEEDNEQFF. The CDR3 DNA reads as TGTGCCAGCAGCTTAGTCCCTACTTCGGAGGAGGACAATGAGCAGTTCTTC.

The chain employs TRBV2 and TRBJ1-1; 7 bases fit TRBD1. The CDR3 extends over 12 amino acids. V shed 5 bases and J 6 bases; nucleotides not matched to a gene: 3. The V gene's germline CDR1 is SNHLY and CDR2 FYNNEI. The CDR3 loop is CASSLRGAEAFF. DNA of the CDR3: TGTGCCAGCAGTCTCAGGGGGGCTGAAGCTTTCTTT.

Concerning this clone itself: The same CDR3 arises from other DNA sequences in this sample as well. The chain uses TRBV14 and TRBJ2-2; D not resolved. CDR1 SGHDN and CDR2 FVKESK come from the germline V gene. The ends were cut back, 0 bases at V and 4 bases at J, with 3 bases in the middle. CDR3 length: 13 amino acids. This CDR3 is CASSQDLTGELFF. The CDR3 DNA is TGTGCCAGCAGCCAAGATCTCACCGGGGAGCTGTTTTTT.

The chain has TRBV14 and TRBJ1-2, with no clear D. V dropped 1 base and J dropped 0 bases, with 6 bases sitting between them. CDR3 length: 14 residues. Germline V gene lookup returns CDR1 SGHDN and CDR2 FVKESK. CDR3 sequence (DNA): TGTGCCAGCAGCCAAGTGAAAGCTAACTATGGCTACACCTTC. Translating gives CASSQVKANYGYTF.

CDR3 protein: CASSPSRNYEQYF. The CDR3 nucleotides are TGTGCCAGCTCCCCGAGTCGGAACTACGAGCAGTACTTC. The chain recombines TRBV18 with TRBJ2-7; the D is unclear. V lost 6 bases and J 3 bases, leaving 12 bases between the germline ends. CDR3 length: 13 residues. The germline gives CDR1 KGHSH, CDR2 LQKENI.

The genes are TRBV28 and TRBJ2-7; D is unclear. Trimming shortened V by 2 bases and J by 4 bases, and 12 bases separated the two germline ends. Looked up from germline, CDR1 is MDHEN and CDR2 is SYDVKM. This CDR3 has 14 amino acids. In nucleotides, the CDR3 is TGTGCCAGCAGTTTAAACATCGCTAGTTACGAGCAGTACTTC. Protein sequence: CASSLNIASYEQYF.

The chain has TRBV18 and TRBJ2-2, with D possibly TRBD2 on 5 matching bases. CDR1 KGHSH and CDR2 LQKENI come from the germline V gene. The V end was cut by 5 bases, the J end by 7 bases, with 11 bases between. The CDR3 is 13 residues long. CDR3 coding DNA: TGTGCCAGCTCATTAGGAGGAGGCGGGGAGCTGTTTTTT. It is translated as CASSLGGGGELFF.

The V call is TRBV28, the J call TRBJ2-1; 7 nucleotides match TRBD2. V lost 6 bases to trimming and J lost 3 bases; unmatched junction nucleotides: 8. This CDR3 has 15 residues. Germline-derived CDR1 and CDR2 are MDHEN and SYDVKM. CDR3 sequence reads: CASRSTSVYYNEQFF. For the CDR3, the DNA is TGTGCCAGCAGGAGCACTAGCGTATACTACAATGAGCAGTTCTTC.

The chain links TRBV15 to TRBJ2-7, with unresolved D. In germline, CDR1 is LNHNV, CDR2 YYDKDF (reference sequence). Trimming took off 0 bases at V and 2 bases at J, with 11 bases between the two ends. The length of the CDR3 is 15 residues. CDR3 region: CATSREDRVTYEQYF. As DNA, the CDR3 is TGTGCCACCAGCAGAGAGGATAGGGTGACCTACGAGCAGTACTTC.

Comment on this clone: The sample has other DNA sequences that encode this CDR3 too. CDR3 protein: CASSQDPGEKLFF. The CDR3 DNA reads as TGCGCCAGCAGCCAAGACCCGGGTGAAAAACTGTTTTTT. The V gene is TRBV4-3, the J gene TRBJ1-4; no reliable D call. V lost 0 bases to trimming and J lost 7 bases, with 6 bases between them. The CDR3 totals 13 residues. Germline loops: CDR1 LGHNA, CDR2 YSLEER.

This chain connects TRBV29-1 to TRBJ1-1, with D maybe TRBD1 (6 bases). The CDR3 covers 13 residues. The V gene's germline CDR1 is SQVTM and CDR2 ANQGSEA. Between the trimmed V and J ends, which lost 7 bases and 1 base, there was a span of 13 bases. The CDR3 region has the DNA TGCAGCGCCCTGGGGGGCTGGAACACTGAAGCTTTCTTT. Its protein product is CSALGGWNTEAFF.

CDR3 sequence reads: CASSPLGDQETQYF. The CDR3 DNA sequence: TGTGCCAGCAGTCCTCTCGGGGACCAAGAGACCCAGTACTTC. The chain uses TRBV28 and TRBJ2-5, with TRBD2 as a possible D gene (5 bases). The CDR3 runs to 14 residues. Trimming stripped 5 bases from V and 0 bases from J, with 10 bases between. In germline, CDR1 is MDHEN, CDR2 SYDVKM.

The chain joins TRBV15 to TRBJ2-1, with 9 bases lining up with TRBD2. CDR3 length equals 15 residues. V lost 2 bases, J lost 6 bases, and 5 bases stayed unmatched. Germline CDR1 is LNHNV and CDR2 is YYDKDF (reference sequence). CDR3 nucleotides: TGTGCCACCAGCAGACAACTAGCGGGCCCCAATGAGCAGTTCTTC. Protein sequence: CATSRQLAGPNEQFF.

This clone was found once. This chain uses TRBV5-6 with TRBJ1-2; D remains unclear. Germline CDR1 and CDR2: SGHDT and YYEEEE. The CDR3 runs 14 residues. V lost 2 bases, J lost 8 bases, and 16 bases lay in between. CDR3 residues: CASSFDTSGEGYTF. The CDR3 DNA reads TGTGCCAGCAGCTTCGATACGTCAGGAGAGGGCTACACCTTC.